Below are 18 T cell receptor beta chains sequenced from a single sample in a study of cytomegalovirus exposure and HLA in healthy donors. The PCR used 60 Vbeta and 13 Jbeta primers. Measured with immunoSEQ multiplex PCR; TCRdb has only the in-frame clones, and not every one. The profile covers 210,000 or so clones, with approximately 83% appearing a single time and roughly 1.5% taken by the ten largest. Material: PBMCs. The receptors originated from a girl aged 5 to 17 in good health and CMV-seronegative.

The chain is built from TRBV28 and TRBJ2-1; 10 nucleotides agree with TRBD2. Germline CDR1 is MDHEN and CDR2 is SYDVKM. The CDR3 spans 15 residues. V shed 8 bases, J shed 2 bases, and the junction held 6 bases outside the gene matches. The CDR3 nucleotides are TGTGCCAGCTTTGACAGCGGGAGGGCCTACAATGAGCAGTTCTTC. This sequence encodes CASFDSGRAYNEQFF. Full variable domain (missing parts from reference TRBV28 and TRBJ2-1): DVKVTQSSRYLVKRTGEKVFLECVQDMDHENMFWYRQDPGLGLRLIYFSYDVKMKEKGDIPEGYSVSREKKERFSLILESASTNQTSMYLCASFDSGRAYNEQFFGPGTRLTVL.

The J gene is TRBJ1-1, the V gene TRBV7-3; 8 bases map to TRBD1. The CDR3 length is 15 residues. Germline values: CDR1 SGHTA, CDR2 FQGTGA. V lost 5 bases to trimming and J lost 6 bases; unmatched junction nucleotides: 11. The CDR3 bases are TGTGCCAGCAGCGTATCAGGGGGCTTGGTGGCTGAAGCTTTCTTT. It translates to CASSVSGGLVAEAFF.

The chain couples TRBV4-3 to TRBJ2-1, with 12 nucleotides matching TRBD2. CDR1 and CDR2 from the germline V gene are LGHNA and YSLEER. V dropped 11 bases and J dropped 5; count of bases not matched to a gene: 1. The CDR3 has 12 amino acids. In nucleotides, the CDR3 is TGCGCCGGACTAGCGGGAAACAATGAGCAGTTCTTC. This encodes CAGLAGNNEQFF.

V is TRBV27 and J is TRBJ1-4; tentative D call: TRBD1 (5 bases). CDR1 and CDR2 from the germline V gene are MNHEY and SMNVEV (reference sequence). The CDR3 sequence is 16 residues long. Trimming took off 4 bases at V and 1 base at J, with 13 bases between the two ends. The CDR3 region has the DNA TGTGCCAGCAGTTCATTGGGGAGGGGAACTAATGAAAAACTGTTTTTT. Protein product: CASSSLGRGTNEKLFF.

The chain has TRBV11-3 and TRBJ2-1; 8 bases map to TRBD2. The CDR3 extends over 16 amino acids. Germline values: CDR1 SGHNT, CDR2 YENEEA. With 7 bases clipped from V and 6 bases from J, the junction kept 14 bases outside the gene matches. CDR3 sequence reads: CASTPGGSSGLNEQFF. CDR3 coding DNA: TGTGCCAGCACCCCGGGTGGGTCTAGCGGGCTCAATGAGCAGTTCTTC.

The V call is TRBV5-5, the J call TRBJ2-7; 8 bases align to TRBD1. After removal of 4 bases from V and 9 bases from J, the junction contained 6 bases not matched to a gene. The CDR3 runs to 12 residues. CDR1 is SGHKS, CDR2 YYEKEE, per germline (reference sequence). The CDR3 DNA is TGTGCCAGCAGCCCGACAGGGGAAGGGCAGTACTTC. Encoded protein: CASSPTGEGQYF.

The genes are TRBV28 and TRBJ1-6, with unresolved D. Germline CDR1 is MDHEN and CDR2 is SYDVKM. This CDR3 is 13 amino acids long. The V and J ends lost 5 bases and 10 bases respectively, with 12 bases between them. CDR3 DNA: TGTGCCAGCAGTCTCTATAGAAACTCACCCCTCCACTTT. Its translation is CASSLYRNSPLHF.

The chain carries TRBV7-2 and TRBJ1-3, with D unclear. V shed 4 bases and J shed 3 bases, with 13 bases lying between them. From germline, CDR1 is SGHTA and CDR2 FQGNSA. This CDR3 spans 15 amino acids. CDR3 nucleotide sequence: TGTGCCAGCAGCTCAGCCGGGGTTCGTGGAAACACCATATATTTT. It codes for CASSSAGVRGNTIYF.

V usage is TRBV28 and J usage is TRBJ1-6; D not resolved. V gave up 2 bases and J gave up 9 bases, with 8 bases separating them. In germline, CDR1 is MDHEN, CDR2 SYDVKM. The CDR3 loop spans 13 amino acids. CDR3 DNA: TGTGCCAGCAGTTTAGTCGGGGTTTCACCCCTCCACTTT. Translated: CASSLVGVSPLHF.

DNA of the CDR3: TGTGCCAGCAGCGTAGAACCAGGGCACTATGGCTACACCTTC. Amino acids: CASSVEPGHYGYTF. V and J are TRBV9 and TRBJ1-2; D may be TRBD1 (5 bases). Per the germline V gene, CDR1 is SGDLS and CDR2 is YYNGEE. The CDR3 is 14 residues long. V lost 0 bases and J 3 bases, leaving 9 bases between the germline ends.

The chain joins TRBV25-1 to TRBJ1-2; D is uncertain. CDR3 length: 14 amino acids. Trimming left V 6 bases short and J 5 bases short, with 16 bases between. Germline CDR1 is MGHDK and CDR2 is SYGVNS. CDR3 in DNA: TGTGCCAGCAGCGAGCTGGCGCGGTCATATGGCTACACCTTC. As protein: CASSELARSYGYTF.

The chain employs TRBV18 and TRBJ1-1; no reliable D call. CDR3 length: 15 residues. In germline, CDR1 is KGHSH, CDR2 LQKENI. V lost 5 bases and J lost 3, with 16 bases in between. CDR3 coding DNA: TGTGCCAGCTCAGGATACAGTCGTTGGCACACTGAAGCTTTCTTT. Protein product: CASSGYSRWHTEAFF. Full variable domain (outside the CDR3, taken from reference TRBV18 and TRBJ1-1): NAGVMQNPRHLVRRRGQEARLRCSPMKGHSHVYWYRQLPEEGLKFMVYLQKENIIDESGMPKERFSAEFPKEGPSILRIQQVVRGDSAAYFCASSGYSRWHTEAFFGQGTRLTVV.

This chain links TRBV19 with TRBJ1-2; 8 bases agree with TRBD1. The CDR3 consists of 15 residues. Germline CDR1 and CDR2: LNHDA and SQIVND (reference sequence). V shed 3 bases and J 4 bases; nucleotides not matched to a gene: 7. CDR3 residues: CASSMPRGLGYGYTF. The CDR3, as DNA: TGTGCCAGTAGTATGCCCAGGGGGCTCGGCTATGGCTACACCTTC.

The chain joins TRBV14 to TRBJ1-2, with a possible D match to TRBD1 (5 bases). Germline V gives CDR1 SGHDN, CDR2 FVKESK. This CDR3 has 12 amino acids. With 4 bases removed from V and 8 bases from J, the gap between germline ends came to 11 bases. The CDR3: CASSRQRQGYTF. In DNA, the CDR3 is TGTGCCAGCAGCCGACAGCGTCAGGGCTACACCTTC.

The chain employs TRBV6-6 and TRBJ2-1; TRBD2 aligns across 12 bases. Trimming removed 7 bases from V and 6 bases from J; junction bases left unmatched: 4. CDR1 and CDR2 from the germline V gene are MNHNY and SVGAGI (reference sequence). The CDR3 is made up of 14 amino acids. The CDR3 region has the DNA TGTGCCAGCATTCTAGCGGGAGGGTCCAATGAGCAGTTCTTC. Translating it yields CASILAGGSNEQFF.

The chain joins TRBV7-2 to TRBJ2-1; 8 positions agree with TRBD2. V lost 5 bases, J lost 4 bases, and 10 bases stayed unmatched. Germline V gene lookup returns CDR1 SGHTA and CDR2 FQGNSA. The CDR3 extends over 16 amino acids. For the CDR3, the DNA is TGTGCCAGCAGCCGGCAAGGCACTAGCGGATACAATGAGCAGTTCTTC. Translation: CASSRQGTSGYNEQFF.

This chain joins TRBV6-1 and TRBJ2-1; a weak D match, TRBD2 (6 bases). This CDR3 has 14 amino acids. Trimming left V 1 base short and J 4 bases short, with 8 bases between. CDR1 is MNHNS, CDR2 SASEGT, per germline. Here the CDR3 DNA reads TGTGCCAGCAGTGAAGGCGGGGTATACAATGAGCAGTTCTTC. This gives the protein CASSEGGVYNEQFF.

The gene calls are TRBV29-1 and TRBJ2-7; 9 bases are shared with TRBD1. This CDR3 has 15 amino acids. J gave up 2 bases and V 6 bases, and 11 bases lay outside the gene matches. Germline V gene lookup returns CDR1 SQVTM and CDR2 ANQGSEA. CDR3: CSVQRGGTGTYEQYF. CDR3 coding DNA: TGCAGCGTCCAACGGGGCGGGACAGGGACCTACGAGCAGTACTTC.